The 5 T cell receptor beta chains below come from one sample, sequenced in a study of blood T cell repertoires in COVID-19. Measured with immunoSEQ multiplex PCR; TCRdb has only the in-frame clones, and not every one. The repertoire consists of tens of thousands of clones, with more than 90% occurring once and the leading ten covering approximately 3.4%. The sequenced material came from peripheral blood. Every receptor here comes from a woman in her 70s with active COVID-19.

V is TRBV7-9 and J is TRBJ2-3; 9 bases agree with TRBD2. The germline CDR1 and CDR2 sequences are SEHNR and FQNEAQ (reference sequence). Trimming removed 2 bases from V and 6 bases from J; junction bases left unmatched: 6. The CDR3 contains 15 residues. CDR3 in DNA: TGTGCCAGCAGCTTACGAGGACTAGCGTCGGATACGCAGTATTTT. It encodes CASSLRGLASDTQYF.

J is TRBJ1-1 and V is TRBV13, with 8 nucleotides matching TRBD1. This CDR3 comprises 12 residues. Germline CDR1 PRHDT, CDR2 FYEKMQ (reference sequence). Trimming took 10 bases from V and 1 from J; bases not matched to a gene: 2. The CDR3 here is CATGTGNTEAFF. For the CDR3, the DNA is TGTGCCACCGGGACAGGGAACACTGAAGCTTTCTTT.

This rearrangement joins TRBV9 to TRBJ2-1; no reliable D call. The germline V and J ends were trimmed by 1 base and 9 bases, with 11 bases remaining between them. The CDR3 length is 13 residues. The V gene's germline CDR1 is SGDLS and CDR2 YYNGEE. The CDR3 loop reads CASSVTLFGEQFF. CDR3 nucleotide sequence: TGTGCCAGCAGCGTAACCCTTTTCGGTGAGCAGTTCTTC. Full variable domain (remainder filled in from reference TRBV9 and TRBJ2-1): DSGVTQTPKHLITATGQRVTLRCSPRSGDLSVYWYQQSLDQGLQFLIQYYNGEERAKGNILERFSAQQFPDLHSELNLSSLELGDSALYFCASSVTLFGEQFFGPGTRLTVL.

This clone was seen just once. This chain connects TRBV19 to TRBJ2-3; tentative D call: TRBD2 (6 bases). This CDR3 comprises 14 residues. The germline gives CDR1 LNHDA, CDR2 SQIVND (reference sequence). The ends were cut back, 4 bases at V and 6 bases at J, with 14 bases in the middle. CDR3 amino acids: CASSTRLEVDTQYF. The CDR3 region has the DNA TGTGCCAGTAGTACCCGACTAGAGGTGGATACGCAGTATTTT.

The genes are TRBV29-1 and TRBJ2-7, with D perhaps TRBD2 (7 bases). Trimming took 0 bases from V and 3 from J, leaving 9 bases between them. CDR1 and CDR2 from the germline V gene are SQVTM and ANQGSEA. This CDR3 comprises 13 residues. CDR3 sequence reads: CSVEERGLYEQYF. The CDR3 DNA sequence: TGCAGCGTTGAAGAGCGGGGGCTCTACGAGCAGTACTTC.